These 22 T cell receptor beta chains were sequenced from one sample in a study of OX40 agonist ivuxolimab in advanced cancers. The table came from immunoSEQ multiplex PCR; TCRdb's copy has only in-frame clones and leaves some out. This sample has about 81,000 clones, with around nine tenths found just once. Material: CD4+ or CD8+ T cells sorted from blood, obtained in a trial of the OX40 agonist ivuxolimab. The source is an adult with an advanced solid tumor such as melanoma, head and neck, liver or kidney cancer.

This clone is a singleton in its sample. The CDR3 coding sequence is TGTGCCAGCAGCCCTTTGGGGAGGGACGGCAGAAGCAATCAGCCCCAGCATTTT. It encodes CASSPLGRDGRSNQPQHF. The genes are TRBV11-1 and TRBJ1-5; TRBD1 is a possible D gene (5 bases). The length of the CDR3 is 18 residues. From germline, CDR1 is SGHAT and CDR2 FQDESV (reference sequence). V lost 5 bases and J 1 base, leaving 21 bases between the germline ends.

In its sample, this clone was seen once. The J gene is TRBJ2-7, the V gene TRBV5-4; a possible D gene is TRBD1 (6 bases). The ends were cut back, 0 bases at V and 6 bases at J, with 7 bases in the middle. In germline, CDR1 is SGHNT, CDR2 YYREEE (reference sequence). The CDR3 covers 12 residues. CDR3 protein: CASSLVGGEQYF. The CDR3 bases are TGTGCCAGCAGCTTGGTAGGGGGCGAGCAGTACTTC.

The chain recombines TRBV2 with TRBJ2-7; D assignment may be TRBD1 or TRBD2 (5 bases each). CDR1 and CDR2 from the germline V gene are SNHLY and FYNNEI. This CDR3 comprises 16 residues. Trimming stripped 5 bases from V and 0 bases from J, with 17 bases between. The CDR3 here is CASSLIWDEDSYEQYF. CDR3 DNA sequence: TGTGCCAGCAGTTTAATCTGGGACGAGGACTCCTACGAGCAGTACTTC.

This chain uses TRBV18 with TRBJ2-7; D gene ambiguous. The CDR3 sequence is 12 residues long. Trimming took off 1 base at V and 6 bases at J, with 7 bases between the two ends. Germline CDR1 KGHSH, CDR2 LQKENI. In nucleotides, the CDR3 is TGTGCCAGCTCACCACAGCGTAGCGAGCAGTACTTC. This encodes CASSPQRSEQYF.

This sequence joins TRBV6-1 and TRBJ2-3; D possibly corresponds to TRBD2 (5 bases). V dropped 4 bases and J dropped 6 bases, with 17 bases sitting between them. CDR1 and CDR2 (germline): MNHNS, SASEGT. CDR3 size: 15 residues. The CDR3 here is CASSVARGPPDTQYF. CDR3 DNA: TGTGCCAGCAGTGTGGCTCGCGGGCCTCCGGATACGCAGTATTTT.

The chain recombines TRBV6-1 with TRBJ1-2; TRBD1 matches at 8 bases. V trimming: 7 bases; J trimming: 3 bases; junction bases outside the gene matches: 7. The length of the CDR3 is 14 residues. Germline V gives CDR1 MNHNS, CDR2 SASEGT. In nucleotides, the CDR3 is TGTGCCAGCACCTCTTTGACAGGGGACTATGGCTACACCTTC. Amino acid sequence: CASTSLTGDYGYTF.

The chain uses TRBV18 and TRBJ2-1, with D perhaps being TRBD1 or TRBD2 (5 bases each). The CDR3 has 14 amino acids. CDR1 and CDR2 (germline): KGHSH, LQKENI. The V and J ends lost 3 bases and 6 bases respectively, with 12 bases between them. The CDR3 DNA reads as TGTGCCAGCTCACCGGCAGGGACGGGCAATGAGCAGTTCTTC. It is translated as CASSPAGTGNEQFF. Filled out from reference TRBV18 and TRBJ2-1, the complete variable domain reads NAGVMQNPRHLVRRRGQEARLRCSPMKGHSHVYWYRQLPEEGLKFMVYLQKENIIDESGMPKERFSAEFPKEGPSILRIQQVVRGDSAAYFCASSPAGTGNEQFFGPGTRLTVL.

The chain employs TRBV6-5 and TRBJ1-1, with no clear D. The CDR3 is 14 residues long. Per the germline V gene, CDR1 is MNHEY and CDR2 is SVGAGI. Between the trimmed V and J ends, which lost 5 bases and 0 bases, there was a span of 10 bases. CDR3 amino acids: CASSRPNMNTEAFF. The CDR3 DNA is TGTGCCAGCAGTCGACCAAATATGAACACTGAAGCTTTCTTT.

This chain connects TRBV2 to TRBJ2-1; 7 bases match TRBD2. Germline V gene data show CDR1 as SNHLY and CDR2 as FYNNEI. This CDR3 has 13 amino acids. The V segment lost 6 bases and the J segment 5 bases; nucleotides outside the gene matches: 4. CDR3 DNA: TGTGCCAGCAGGCGGGACTACGACAATGAGCAGTTCTTC. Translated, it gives CASRRDYDNEQFF.

The CDR3 loop reads CAISGDRVNGYTF. CDR3 nucleotide sequence: TGTGCCATCAGTGGGGACAGGGTCAACGGCTACACCTTC. This chain connects TRBV10-3 to TRBJ1-2; 9 bases line up with TRBD1. With V trimmed by 4 bases and J by 8 bases, 5 bases remained unmatched. CDR3 size: 13 residues. The germline V gene has CDR1 ENHRY and CDR2 SYGVKD.

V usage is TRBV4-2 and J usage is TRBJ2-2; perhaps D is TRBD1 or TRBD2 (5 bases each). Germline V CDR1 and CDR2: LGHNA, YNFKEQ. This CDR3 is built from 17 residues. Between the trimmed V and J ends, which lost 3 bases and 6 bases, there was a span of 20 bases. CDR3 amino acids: CASSQGLGTELSGELFF. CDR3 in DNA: TGTGCCAGCAGCCAGGGCCTCGGGACGGAACTCTCCGGGGAGCTGTTTTTT.

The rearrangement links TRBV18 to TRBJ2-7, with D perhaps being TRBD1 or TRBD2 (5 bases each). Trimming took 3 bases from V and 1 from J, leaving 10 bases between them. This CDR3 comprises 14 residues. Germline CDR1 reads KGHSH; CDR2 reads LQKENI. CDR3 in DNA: TGTGCCAGCTCACCCGGGACGGAGTCCTACGAGCAGTACTTC. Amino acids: CASSPGTESYEQYF. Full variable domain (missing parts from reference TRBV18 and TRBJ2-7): NAGVMQNPRHLVRRRGQEARLRCSPMKGHSHVYWYRQLPEEGLKFMVYLQKENIIDESGMPKERFSAEFPKEGPSILRIQQVVRGDSAAYFCASSPGTESYEQYFGPGTRLTVT.

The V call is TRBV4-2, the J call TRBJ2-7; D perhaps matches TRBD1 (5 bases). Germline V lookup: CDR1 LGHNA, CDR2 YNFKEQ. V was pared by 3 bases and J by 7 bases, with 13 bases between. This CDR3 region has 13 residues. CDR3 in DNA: TGTGCCAGCAGCCAGGACCTAGGGGATGAGCAGTACTTC. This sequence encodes CASSQDLGDEQYF.

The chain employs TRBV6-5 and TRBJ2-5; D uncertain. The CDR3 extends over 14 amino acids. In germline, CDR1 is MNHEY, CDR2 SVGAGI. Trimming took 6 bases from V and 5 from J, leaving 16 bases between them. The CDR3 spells CASRNGWVAETQYF. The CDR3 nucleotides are TGTGCCAGCAGGAACGGATGGGTGGCTGAGACCCAGTACTTC.

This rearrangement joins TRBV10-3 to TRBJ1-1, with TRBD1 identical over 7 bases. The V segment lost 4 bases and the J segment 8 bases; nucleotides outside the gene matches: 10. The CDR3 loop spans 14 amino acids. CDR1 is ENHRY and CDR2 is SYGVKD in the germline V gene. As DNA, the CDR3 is TGTGCCATCAGTGCCCCACCAGGGGGGGGCGAAGCTTTCTTT. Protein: CAISAPPGGGEAFF.

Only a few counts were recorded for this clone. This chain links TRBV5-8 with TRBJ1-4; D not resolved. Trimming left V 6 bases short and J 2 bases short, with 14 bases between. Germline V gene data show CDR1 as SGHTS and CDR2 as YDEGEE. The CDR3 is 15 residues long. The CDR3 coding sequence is TGTGCCAGCAACGACGGGCGTGGGACTAATGAAAAACTGTTTTTT. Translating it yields CASNDGRGTNEKLFF.

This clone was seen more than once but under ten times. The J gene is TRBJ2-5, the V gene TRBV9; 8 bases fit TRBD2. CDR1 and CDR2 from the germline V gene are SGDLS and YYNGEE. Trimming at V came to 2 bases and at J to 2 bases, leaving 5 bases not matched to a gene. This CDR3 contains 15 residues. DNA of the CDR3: TGTGCCAGCAGCGTGGGACTAGTACGTCAAGAGACCCAGTACTTC. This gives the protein CASSVGLVRQETQYF.

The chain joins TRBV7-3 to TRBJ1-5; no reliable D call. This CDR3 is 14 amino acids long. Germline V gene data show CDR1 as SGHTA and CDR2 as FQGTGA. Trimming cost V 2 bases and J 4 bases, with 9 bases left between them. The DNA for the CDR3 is TGTGCCAGCAGCTTAGTCTCCTCAAATCAGCCCCAGCATTTT. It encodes CASSLVSSNQPQHF.

CDR3 sequence (DNA): TGTGCCAGCAGCTTAGTCGCCAGCGAAGCTTTCTTT. Translated: CASSLVASEAFF. The chain joins TRBV7-9 to TRBJ1-1; unclear D gene. The CDR3 runs to 12 residues. The germline CDR1 and CDR2 sequences are SEHNR and FQNEAQ (reference sequence). Trimming took off 1 base at V and 8 bases at J, with 8 bases between the two ends. Combining the CDR3 with reference TRBV7-9 and TRBJ1-1 gives the whole variable domain DTGVSQNPRHKITKRGQNVTFRCDPISEHNRLYWYRQTLGQGPEFLTYFQNEAQLEKSRLLSDRFSAERPKGSFSTLEIQRTEQGDSAMYLCASSLVASEAFFGQGTRLTVV.

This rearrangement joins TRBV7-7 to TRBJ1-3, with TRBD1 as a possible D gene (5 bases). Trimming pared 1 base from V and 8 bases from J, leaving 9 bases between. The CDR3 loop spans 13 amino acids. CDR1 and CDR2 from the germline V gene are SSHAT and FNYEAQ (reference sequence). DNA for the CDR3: TGTGCCAGCAGCTTAGGGGGAGGGGACACCATATATTTT. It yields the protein CASSLGGGDTIYF.

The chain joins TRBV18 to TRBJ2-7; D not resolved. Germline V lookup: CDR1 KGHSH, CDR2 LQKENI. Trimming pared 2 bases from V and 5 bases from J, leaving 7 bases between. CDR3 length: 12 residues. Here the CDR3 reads CASSPTDHEQYF. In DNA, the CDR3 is TGTGCCAGCTCACCAACGGACCACGAGCAGTACTTC.

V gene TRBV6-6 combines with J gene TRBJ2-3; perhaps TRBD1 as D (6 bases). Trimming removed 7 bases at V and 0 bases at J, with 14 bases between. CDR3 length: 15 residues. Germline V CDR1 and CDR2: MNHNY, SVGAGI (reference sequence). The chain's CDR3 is CASNIQGTSTDTQYF. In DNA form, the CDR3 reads TGTGCCAGCAATATACAGGGAACTAGCACAGATACGCAGTATTTT.